A single sample is the source of the 30 T cell receptor beta chains below, sequenced in a study of blood T cell repertoires in COVID-19. The assay was immunoSEQ multiplex PCR, and TCRdb's table has in-frame clones only and misses some. This table holds more than 70,000 clones, about three quarters found once. The material sequenced was peripheral blood. These receptors all stem from a human donor in a cohort sampled during active COVID-19.

This clone appeared a single time. This chain uses TRBV7-2 with TRBJ1-1; TRBD1 might be the D (5 bases). V gave up 1 base and J gave up 2 bases, with 5 bases separating them. The CDR3 has 13 amino acids. Germline V lookup: CDR1 SGHTA, CDR2 FQGNSA. The CDR3 region has the DNA TGTGCCAGCAGCTTAGGGACAAACACTGAAGCTTTCTTT. It specifies CASSLGTNTEAFF.

V usage is TRBV2 and J usage is TRBJ1-1, with D unresolved. The germline V gene encodes CDR1 SNHLY and CDR2 FYNNEI. CDR3 length: 15 amino acids. The V end lost 7 bases, the J end lost 7 bases, and 22 bases lay between the germline ends. The DNA for the CDR3 is TGTGCCAGCACTCGTCTTTTGCCCGTCGGGAATGAAGCTTTCTTT. It codes for CASTRLLPVGNEAFF.

V gene TRBV9 combines with J gene TRBJ2-3; 8 bases align to TRBD2. The germline V gene encodes CDR1 SGDLS and CDR2 YYNGEE. The V segment lost 0 bases and the J segment 6 bases; nucleotides outside the gene matches: 15. The CDR3 sequence is 18 residues long. The CDR3 nucleotides are TGTGCCAGCAGCGTAGGGAGCGGGGGCGGGGAGTACTTGGATACGCAGTATTTT. This codes for CASSVGSGGGEYLDTQYF.

The V call is TRBV12-3 or TRBV12-4, the J call TRBJ2-4; 8 bases agree with TRBD2. The CDR3 consists of 13 residues. J gave up 6 bases and V 9 bases, and 7 bases lay outside the gene matches. CDR3 loop: CASSRSGGNIQYF. The CDR3 nucleotides are TGTGCCAGTAGTCGGAGCGGGGGAAACATTCAGTACTTC.

This clone has a single count. The gene calls are TRBV6-9 and TRBJ2-4; TRBD1 aligns across 7 bases. There are 16 residues in the CDR3. Germline CDR1 is MNHGY and CDR2 is SVAAGI. V lost 8 bases and J lost 0; bases outside the gene matches: 10. The CDR3 reads CASRLKGALAKNIQYF. CDR3 sequence (DNA): TGTGCCAGCCGCTTGAAGGGGGCCTTAGCCAAAAACATTCAGTACTTC.

V usage is TRBV7-9 and J usage is TRBJ2-5, with 12 bases fitting TRBD2. The CDR3 consists of 17 residues. Unmatched junction bases numbered 11, after V lost 5 bases and J lost 4 bases. Germline CDR1 SEHNR, CDR2 FQNEAQ (reference sequence). CDR3 residues: CASSAGLAGQARETQYF. As DNA, the CDR3 is TGTGCCAGCAGCGCGGGACTAGCGGGCCAAGCGAGAGAGACCCAGTACTTC.

This clone was observed a handful of times. The chain uses TRBV19 and TRBJ2-5, with 8 positions matching TRBD2. This CDR3 is built from 14 residues. Per the germline V gene, CDR1 is LNHDA and CDR2 is SQIVND (reference sequence). The ends lost 5 bases at V and 5 bases at J; junction bases unmatched: 7. CDR3 bases: TGTGCCAGTAGTCCGCGGGGGGCTGGGGAGACCCAGTACTTC. As protein: CASSPRGAGETQYF.

The chain couples TRBV2 to TRBJ2-5; 15 bases map to TRBD2. Germline CDR1 is SNHLY and CDR2 is FYNNEI. This CDR3 contains 16 residues. The V segment lost 7 bases and the J segment 0 bases; nucleotides outside the gene matches: 3. CDR3 sequence reads: CASMGLAGGHQETQYF. CDR3 DNA sequence: TGTGCCAGCATGGGACTAGCGGGGGGCCACCAAGAGACCCAGTACTTC.

V and J are TRBV7-8 and TRBJ2-3; D perhaps matches TRBD2 (5 bases). The V end lost 0 bases, the J end lost 4 bases, and 8 bases lay between the germline ends. Germline CDR1 reads SGHVS; CDR2 reads FQNEAQ. The CDR3 totals 14 residues. The CDR3 bases are TGTGCCAGCAGCTTAGCGCTAGCAGCAGATACGCAGTATTTT. This sequence encodes CASSLALAADTQYF.

This clone was picked up a small number of times. This chain uses TRBV6-2 or TRBV6-3 with TRBJ1-2, with TRBD1 identical over 7 bases. V gave up 6 bases and J gave up 7 bases; unmatched junction bases: 8. This CDR3 is 13 amino acids long. Germline V lookup: CDR1 MNHEY, CDR2 SVGEGT. The CDR3 DNA follows: TGTGCCAGCAGCTCCGGACAGGTATCTGGCTACACCTTC. Translation: CASSSGQVSGYTF.

The chain couples TRBV5-1 to TRBJ2-5; D is possibly TRBD2 (6 bases). The CDR3 has 14 amino acids. Deletions cut 4 bases from V and 5 bases from J, with 15 bases between. Germline V gene lookup returns CDR1 SGHRS and CDR2 YFSETQ. CDR3 DNA sequence: TGCGCCAGCAGCCCGGAGGGGATGACGGAGACCCAGTACTTC. It is translated as CASSPEGMTETQYF.

This clone was seen at least ten times. The J gene is TRBJ1-2, the V gene TRBV5-6; tentatively, D is TRBD1 (6 bases). Looked up from germline, CDR1 is SGHDT and CDR2 is YYEEEE. V was clipped by 1 base and J by 5 bases, with 9 bases between them. The CDR3 has 13 residues. The chain's CDR3 is CASSLPQGYGYTF. The CDR3 nucleotides read TGTGCCAGCAGCTTGCCCCAGGGGTATGGCTACACCTTC.

This clone came up a few times. J is TRBJ2-2 and V is TRBV7-9, with a tentative D call TRBD2 (6 bases). This CDR3 is built from 17 residues. CDR1 and CDR2 (germline): SEHNR, FQNEAQ (reference sequence). Deletions cut 2 bases from V and 4 bases from J, with 17 bases between. The CDR3: CASSLYEWAGSTGELFF. The CDR3 nucleotides are TGTGCCAGCAGCTTATATGAGTGGGCGGGGAGCACCGGGGAGCTGTTTTTT.

This rearrangement joins TRBV27 to TRBJ1-5; D is uncertain. This CDR3 contains 15 residues. V was shortened by 1 base and J by 0 bases, with 7 bases between the two germline ends. Germline assignment: CDR1 MNHEY and CDR2 SMNVEV (reference sequence). CDR3 sequence reads: CASSLFRSSNQPQHF. In nucleotides, the CDR3 is TGTGCCAGCAGTTTATTCAGATCTAGCAATCAGCCCCAGCATTTT.

The chain joins TRBV6-2 or TRBV6-3 to TRBJ1-1; tentative D call: TRBD1 (6 bases). The germline V gene encodes CDR1 MNHEY and CDR2 SVGEGT. The V end was cut by 5 bases, the J end by 2 bases, with 9 bases between. The CDR3 length is 13 residues. The CDR3 is CASSNRVNTEAFF. The CDR3 DNA is TGTGCCAGCAGTAACAGGGTTAACACTGAAGCTTTCTTT.

V usage is TRBV2 and J usage is TRBJ2-3; 8 nucleotides line up with TRBD1. With V trimmed by 7 bases and J by 3 bases, 6 bases remained unmatched. Germline V gene data show CDR1 as SNHLY and CDR2 as FYNNEI. The CDR3 consists of 14 residues. CDR3 amino acids: CASTYRTGTDTQYF. In nucleotides, the CDR3 is TGTGCCAGCACTTATCGGACAGGGACAGATACGCAGTATTTT.

Only one count was recorded for this clone. At one end, the junction sequence differs from germline, possibly due to a read error. This chain connects TRBV18 to TRBJ2-7; tentative D call: TRBD1 (6 bases). This CDR3 has 14 residues. The germline gives CDR1 KGHSH, CDR2 LQKENI. CDR3 in DNA: TGTGCCAGCTCCCCACCCGGGACACCGGGCGAGCAGTACTTC. Its translation: CASSPPGTPGEQYF.

V and J are TRBV10-1 and TRBJ2-5; maybe TRBD2 (6 bases). The V end was cut by 5 bases, the J end by 7 bases, with 14 bases between. Germline V gene data show CDR1 as WNHNN and CDR2 as SYGVQD (reference sequence). This CDR3 region has 13 residues. The CDR3 DNA sequence: TGCGCCAGCAGTACCTCCGGGAGCGCGACCCAGTACTTC. This sequence encodes CASSTSGSATQYF.

The DNA for the CDR3 is TGTGCCAGCAGGGGACAGGGGGTCACCTACGAGCAGTACTTC. Translating it yields CASRGQGVTYEQYF. V gene TRBV2 combines with J gene TRBJ2-7, with 11 bases fitting TRBD1. V was clipped by 6 bases and J by 2 bases; unmatched bases: 3. Germline V gene lookup returns CDR1 SNHLY and CDR2 FYNNEI. The CDR3 contains 14 residues.

The chain employs TRBV5-4 and TRBJ1-2; 8 positions agree with TRBD1. The CDR3 sequence is 17 residues long. In germline, CDR1 is SGHNT, CDR2 YYREEE (reference sequence). V dropped 0 bases and J dropped 5; count of bases not matched to a gene: 12. The CDR3 nucleotides are TGTGCCAGCAGCTTGGGCGGATGGGACAGGAGAATTTATGGCTACACCTTC. It yields the protein CASSLGGWDRRIYGYTF.

Within the sample, this clone is medium-sized. The V call is TRBV3-1 (or the pseudogene TRBV3-2), the J call TRBJ2-3, with a weak D call TRBD2 (5 bases). V lost 9 bases and J 2 bases, leaving 18 bases between the germline ends. The germline V gene encodes CDR1 LGHDT and CDR2 YNNKEL (reference sequence). CDR3 size: 15 residues. The CDR3 region is CASGPEGSYTDTQYF. CDR3 nucleotides: TGTGCCAGTGGACCCGAGGGCTCCTACACAGATACGCAGTATTTT.

In this sample, this clone turned up a few times. The V and J genes are TRBV3-1 (or the pseudogene TRBV3-2) and TRBJ1-5; D ambiguous. Trimming left V 0 bases short and J 0 bases short, with 6 bases between. This CDR3 is built from 15 residues. The germline gives CDR1 LGHDT, CDR2 YNNKEL (reference sequence). CDR3 coding DNA: TGTGCCAGCAGCCAAGATCGCAGTAGCAATCAGCCCCAGCATTTT. Its protein product is CASSQDRSSNQPQHF.

This chain uses TRBV5-4 with TRBJ1-1; a possible D gene is TRBD1 (6 bases). The CDR3 spans 17 residues. Per germline, CDR1 SGHNT and CDR2 YYREEE (reference sequence). The ends were cut back, 2 bases at V and 4 bases at J, with 21 bases in the middle. In DNA form, the CDR3 reads TGTGCCAGCAGCTTTAAACGTCAAGGGACATGGGCCACTGAAGCTTTCTTT. Translated, it gives CASSFKRQGTWATEAFF.

The chain employs TRBV7-6 and TRBJ2-5; 7 positions match TRBD2. The CDR3 spans 15 residues. Trimming took 0 bases from V and 5 from J; bases not matched to a gene: 6. Germline V lookup: CDR1 SGHVS, CDR2 FNYEAQ. The CDR3 sequence: CASSLAHVGGETQYF. In DNA, the CDR3 is TGTGCCAGCAGCTTAGCCCACGTGGGGGGGGAGACCCAGTACTTC. The variable domain in full, with the rest retrieved from reference TRBV7-6 and TRBJ2-5, is GAGVSQSPRYKVTKRGQDVALRCDPISGHVSLYWYRQALGQGPEFLTYFNYEAQQDKSGLPNDRFSAERPEGSISTLTIQRTEQRDSAMYRCASSLAHVGGETQYFGPGTRLLVL.

The chain joins TRBV20-1 to TRBJ1-6; 8 nucleotides agree with TRBD1. Germline loops: CDR1 DFQATT, CDR2 SNEGSKA (reference sequence). The trim removed 3 bases at V and 10 bases at J, leaving 5 bases unmatched. This CDR3 comprises 13 residues. CDR3 region: CSASHRGESPLHF. The CDR3 nucleotides read TGCAGTGCTAGTCACAGGGGGGAATCACCCCTCCACTTT.

DNA of the CDR3: TGTGCCAGCAGACGGGGACAAAGGTTCTCCTACGAGCAGTACTTC. Residues: CASRRGQRFSYEQYF. The chain combines TRBV6-5 with TRBJ2-7; D may be TRBD1 (6 bases). This CDR3 comprises 15 residues. Deletions cut 6 bases from V and 0 bases from J, with 15 bases between. CDR1 and CDR2 (germline): MNHEY, SVGAGI.

In its sample, this clone was seen a few times. The V gene is TRBV7-9, the J gene TRBJ1-1; D unclear. The V and J ends lost 5 bases and 3 bases respectively, with 13 bases between them. This CDR3 has 14 residues. Germline values: CDR1 SEHNR, CDR2 FQNEAQ (reference sequence). The CDR3 nucleotides are TGTGCCAGCAGCATATCGACGGCGGACACTGAAGCTTTCTTT. It encodes CASSISTADTEAFF.

The chain uses TRBV9 and TRBJ2-1; TRBD2 might be the D (6 bases). The CDR3 is 13 amino acids. V gave up 3 bases and J gave up 5 bases, with 9 bases separating them. The germline V gene has CDR1 SGDLS and CDR2 YYNGEE. The CDR3 DNA reads TGTGCCAGCAGCGGACGGAGGGACAATGAGCAGTTCTTC. Translating it yields CASSGRRDNEQFF.

Here the CDR3 reads CASRRTGGTEAFF. For the CDR3, the DNA is TGTGCCAGCAGAAGGACAGGGGGCACTGAAGCTTTCTTT. The chain is built from TRBV6-5 and TRBJ1-1, with 10 bases matching TRBD1. Per germline, CDR1 MNHEY and CDR2 SVGAGI. J gave up 4 bases and V 6 bases, and 2 bases lay outside the gene matches. This CDR3 has 13 residues.

V and J are TRBV5-6 and TRBJ2-7, with TRBD2 matching 9 bases. CDR3 size: 14 residues. Trimming cost V 1 base and J 3 bases; bases outside gene matches: 2. CDR1 is SGHDT and CDR2 is YYEEEE in the germline V gene. CDR3: CASSLRRGGYEQYF. The DNA of the CDR3 is TGTGCCAGCAGCTTGCGGCGGGGGGGCTACGAGCAGTACTTC.